This TCR beta chain is from a study of regulatory T cells in long-lasting Graves disease. The ends were cut back, 6 bases at V and 0 bases at J, with 18 bases in the middle. The CDR3 sequence is 16 residues long. The germline gives CDR1 SQVTM, CDR2 ANQGSEA. Both iRepertoire HTBI primers and Arm-PCR of CDR3 regions were used to build the TCR beta libraries. TCRdb recomputed calls from the multiplex PCR reads with MiXCR, one row per CDR3 protein. Seen here are 530,000 or so distinct CDR3 sequences, about 15% observed once, and the top ten hold more than 10%. Findings of the study overall: Sample size, which was small, may have reduced accuracy.

On this clonotype: Its antigen is currently unknown.

Time point indicated: newly diagnosed GD, antithyroid drugs for less than 3 months. From RNA extracted from PBMCs, the TCR library was made. In addition, the sample was reused for a study of T cells in Graves' hyperthyroidism and ophthalmopathy. In that study: Ophthalmopathy was separated from stable hyperthyroidism by a 13 V-J model. The model anticipated ophthalmopathy a median around six months pre-onset.

Sample: peripheral blood mononuclear cells (PBMCs), taken at new diagnosis, from a patient treated with antithyroid drugs. The chain links TRBV29-1 to TRBJ2-1; weak D call: TRBD2 (6 bases). The sequence derives from a man aged 18 to 30 with Graves disease. CDR3: CSVEGLPKSSYNEQFF. In DNA form, the CDR3 reads TGCAGCGTAGAGGGACTTCCGAAGAGCTCCTACAATGAGCAGTTCTTC.